The subject of this entry is one T cell receptor beta chain. The antigen is not known. The record originates from a study of T-cell memory formation after mild COVID-19. Findings and caveats of the study: Second-wave clones peaking on day 37 lacked confirmed SARS-CoV-2 specificity.

Germline V lookup: CDR1 SQVTM, CDR2 ANQGSEA. Between the trimmed V and J ends, which lost 3 bases and 11 bases, there was a span of 19 bases. The CDR3 totals 13 residues. Each CDR3 protein gets one entry after TCRdb re-called the 5' RACE reads with MiXCR. The sample carries some 270,000 distinct CDR3 sequences, roughly 15% recorded once. The J gene is TRBJ1-1, the V gene TRBV29-1; no clear D gene. The specimen was PBMCs or a T cell subset sorted from them (not recorded which). The TCR originated in an adult woman who had mild COVID-19 (a few samples of this study predate the infection). Cell type and time point are not known. CDR3 sequence reads: CSVEWKTQREAFF. The CDR3 DNA reads TGCAGCGTTGAGTGGAAGACTCAACGGGAGGCTTTCTTT. Full variable domain (rest looked up from reference TRBV29-1 and TRBJ1-1): SAVISQKPSRDICQRGTSLTIQCQVDSQVTMMFWYRQQPGQSLTLIATANQGSEATYESGFVIDKFPISRPNLTFSTLTVSNMSPEDSSIYLCSVEWKTQREAFFGQGTRLTVV.